This entry describes one T cell receptor (beta chain). The antigen is undetermined. Per the germline V gene, CDR1 is LNHDA and CDR2 is SQIVND (reference sequence). The CDR3 has 16 amino acids. V was clipped by 4 bases and J by 4 bases; unmatched bases: 9. The sample originates from a study of T cell repertoires in cytomegalovirus infection. One entry per CDR3 protein, called by TCRdb with MiXCR from the reads. The sample includes approximately 1,000,000 distinct CDR3 sequences, around 32% of them seen just once. V and J are TRBV19 and TRBJ1-1; 10 positions agree with TRBD1. This TCR came from a human donor in good health (CMV status not recorded). Some clones in this sample may be carry-over from other donors' samples. Sequencing was performed on cultured CD8+ T cells from PBMCs, taken from culture after CMV antigen stimulation. CDR3 nucleotides: TGTGCCAGTAGTACTGGGGGACAGGGGTTGGGCACTGAAGCTTTCTTT. Its protein product is CASSTGGQGLGTEAFF.